This T cell receptor (beta chain) is from a study of T-cell memory formation after mild COVID-19. General study results and limits: Pre-infection memory contained some responding clones, which suggested that cross-reactive memory had joined.

This clonotype has more than one count but fewer than ten. Its target is not known. TCRdb independently ran MiXCR on the 5' RACE reads; one entry per CDR3 protein. This sample has more than 200,000 distinct CDR3 sequences; about a sixth occur once, and the top ten carry 3.5% to 4%. The CDR3 runs 17 residues. Looked up from germline, CDR1 is LNHDA and CDR2 is SQIVND (reference sequence). V lost 6 bases to trimming and J lost 5 bases; unmatched junction nucleotides: 18. What was sequenced was PBMCs or a T cell subset sorted from them (not recorded which). This TCR was recovered from a man aged 18 to 35 who had mild COVID-19 (a few samples of this study predate the infection). Cell type and time point are not known. This chain links TRBV19 with TRBJ1-1; 7 bases agree with TRBD1. The CDR3 loop is CASRNWDSTPVNTEAFF. The DNA for the CDR3 is TGTGCCAGTAGGAACTGGGACAGTACACCGGTAAATACTGAAGCTTTCTTT.